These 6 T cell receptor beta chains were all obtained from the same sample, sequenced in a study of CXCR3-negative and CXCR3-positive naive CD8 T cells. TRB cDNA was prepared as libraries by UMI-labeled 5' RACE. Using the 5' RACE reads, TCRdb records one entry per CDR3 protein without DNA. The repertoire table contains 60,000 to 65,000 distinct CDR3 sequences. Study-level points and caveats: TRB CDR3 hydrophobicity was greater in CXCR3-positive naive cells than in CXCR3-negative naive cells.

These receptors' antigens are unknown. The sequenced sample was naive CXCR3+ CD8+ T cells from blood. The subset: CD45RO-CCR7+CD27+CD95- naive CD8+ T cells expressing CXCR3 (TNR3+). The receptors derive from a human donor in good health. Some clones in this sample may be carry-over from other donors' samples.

CDR3 in amino acids: CAIKPPGTAPNEQYF. This chain joins TRBV28 and TRBJ2-7; lacking DNA, the TRBD1 call made by TCRdb goes unchecked. CDR3 length: 15 residues. Germline CDR1 is MDHEN and CDR2 is SYDVKM.

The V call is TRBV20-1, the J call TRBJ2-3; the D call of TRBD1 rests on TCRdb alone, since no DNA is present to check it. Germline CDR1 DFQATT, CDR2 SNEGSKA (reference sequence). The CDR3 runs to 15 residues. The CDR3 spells CSAYPRQDSTDTQYF.

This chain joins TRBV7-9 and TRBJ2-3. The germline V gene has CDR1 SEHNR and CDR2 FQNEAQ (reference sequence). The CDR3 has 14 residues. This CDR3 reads CASSLGPNRDTQYF.

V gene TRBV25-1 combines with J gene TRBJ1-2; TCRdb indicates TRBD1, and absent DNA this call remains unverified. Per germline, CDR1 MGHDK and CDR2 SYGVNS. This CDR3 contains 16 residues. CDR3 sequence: CASSAVTGGRNYGYTF.

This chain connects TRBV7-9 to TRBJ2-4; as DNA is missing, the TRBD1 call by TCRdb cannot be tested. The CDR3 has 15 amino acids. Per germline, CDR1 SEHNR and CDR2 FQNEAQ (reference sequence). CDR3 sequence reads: CASSFSGLGVNIQYF.

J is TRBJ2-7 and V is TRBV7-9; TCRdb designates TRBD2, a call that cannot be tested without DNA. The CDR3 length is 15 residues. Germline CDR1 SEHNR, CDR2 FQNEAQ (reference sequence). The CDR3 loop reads CASSIEASDYYEQYF.